These 27 T cell receptor beta chains originate from one sample sequenced in a study of cytomegalovirus exposure and HLA in healthy donors. TCRdb keeps only in-frame clones here, not all; method: immunoSEQ multiplex PCR. The sample has under 150,000 clones, more than 75% seen once; the top ten hold 6% to 7%. The sample comprised PBMCs. These receptors were obtained from a young woman in good health and CMV-seropositive.

The chain carries TRBV11-3 and TRBJ1-1, with TRBD1 as a possible D gene (6 bases). Germline CDR1 and CDR2: SGHNT and YENEEA. This CDR3 has 15 residues. Trimming shortened V by 6 bases and J by 0 bases, and 14 bases separated the two germline ends. The CDR3, as DNA: TGTGCCAGCAGTCCTGACAGGCCCGTGAACACTGAAGCTTTCTTT. Translated, it gives CASSPDRPVNTEAFF.

The gene calls are TRBV7-9 and TRBJ2-1, with D possibly matching TRBD1 (5 bases). Germline loops: CDR1 SEHNR, CDR2 FQNEAQ (reference sequence). The CDR3 runs 14 residues. V lost 3 bases and J lost 5, with 11 bases in between. This chain's CDR3 is CASSFQGRNNEQFF. CDR3 bases: TGTGCCAGCAGCTTCCAGGGCAGAAACAATGAGCAGTTCTTC.

J is TRBJ1-4 and V is TRBV19, with 7 bases identical to TRBD1. Germline values: CDR1 LNHDA, CDR2 SQIVND (reference sequence). The CDR3 spans 15 residues. Trimming took 4 bases from V and 7 from J; bases not matched to a gene: 9. CDR3 residues: CASSRVGDRPEKLFF. CDR3 nucleotide sequence: TGTGCCAGTAGTAGGGTCGGGGACAGACCTGAAAAACTGTTTTTT.

This clone was observed a single time. This chain connects TRBV7-9 to TRBJ2-2; 7 bases fit TRBD2. The V gene's germline CDR1 is SEHNR and CDR2 FQNEAQ (reference sequence). J lost 3 bases, V lost 3 bases, and 13 bases had no gene match. The CDR3 extends over 18 amino acids. The CDR3 loop reads CASSFRTREIRDTGELFF. The CDR3 DNA reads as TGTGCCAGCAGCTTCAGGACGCGGGAGATTCGCGACACCGGGGAGCTGTTTTTT.

CDR3 protein: CASSFSGGSLGYTF. In DNA form, the CDR3 reads TGTGCCAGCAGTTTTAGCGGGGGTTCACTAGGCTACACCTTC. The genes are TRBV27 and TRBJ1-2, with a tentative D call TRBD1 (5 bases). The germline V and J ends were trimmed by 3 bases and 8 bases, with 16 bases remaining between them. Germline V gene data show CDR1 as MNHEY and CDR2 as SMNVEV (reference sequence). This CDR3 is 14 amino acids long.

The CDR3 nucleotides are TGTGCCACGGCAAACCCCGGGAGGTCCAATGAGCAGTTCTTC. As protein: CATANPGRSNEQFF. The V gene is TRBV12-1, the J gene TRBJ2-1; the D call in the table, TRBD2, was not verified against the DNA. TRBV12-1 is annotated as a pseudogene. This CDR3 has 14 amino acids.

V and J are TRBV6-1 and TRBJ1-1, with TRBD1 as a possible D gene (5 bases). Germline V gene lookup returns CDR1 MNHNS and CDR2 SASEGT. The ends were cut back, 8 bases at V and 0 bases at J, with 13 bases in the middle. CDR3 size: 14 residues. The chain's CDR3 is CASESGGMNTEAFF. In nucleotides, the CDR3 is TGTGCCAGCGAATCGGGGGGGATGAACACTGAAGCTTTCTTT.

This rearrangement joins TRBV29-1 to TRBJ2-3; 7 nucleotides match TRBD2. Germline CDR1 SQVTM, CDR2 ANQGSEA. V gave up 1 base and J gave up 4 bases; unmatched junction bases: 5. The CDR3 spans 14 residues. The CDR3, as DNA: TGCAGCGTTGAAGGGGAGGGTAGGGCAGATACGCAGTATTTT. Its translation: CSVEGEGRADTQYF.

V gene TRBV2 combines with J gene TRBJ2-1; 8 bases are shared with TRBD2. Germline values: CDR1 SNHLY, CDR2 FYNNEI. The CDR3 is 14 residues long. V gave up 8 bases and J gave up 8 bases; unmatched junction bases: 11. This CDR3 reads CASFGLALWDEQFF. For the CDR3, the DNA is TGTGCCAGCTTTGGACTAGCCCTTTGGGATGAGCAGTTCTTC.

This sequence joins TRBV5-1 and TRBJ1-3; 10 nucleotides match TRBD1. V was pared by 0 bases and J by 0 bases, with 0 bases of the junction left unmatched. Germline V gene data show CDR1 as SGHRS and CDR2 as YFSETQ. The CDR3 runs 16 residues. The CDR3 sequence is CASSLGQGASGNTIYF. CDR3 DNA: TGCGCCAGCAGCTTGGGACAGGGGGCCTCTGGAAACACCATATATTTT.

The chain links TRBV6-6 to TRBJ2-5, with D perhaps matching TRBD2 (5 bases). Looked up from germline, CDR1 is MNHNY and CDR2 is SVGAGI (reference sequence). The CDR3 is 16 amino acids. Trimming removed 2 bases from V and 2 bases from J, with 15 bases in between. This CDR3 reads CASSYETPSPQETQYF. In DNA, the CDR3 is TGTGCCAGCAGTTACGAGACCCCTAGCCCACAAGAGACCCAGTACTTC.

The J gene is TRBJ1-4, the V gene TRBV15, with TRBD1 matching over 9 bases. Trimming removed 1 base from V and 6 bases from J; junction bases left unmatched: 6. This CDR3 is 16 amino acids long. Germline CDR1 and CDR2: LNHNV and YYDKDF (reference sequence). This CDR3 reads CATSRGQGQGYEKLFF. The CDR3 DNA follows: TGTGCCACCAGCAGAGGCCAGGGACAGGGATATGAAAAACTGTTTTTT.

This rearrangement joins TRBV25-1 to TRBJ1-1, with 8 bases aligning to TRBD1. The germline CDR1 and CDR2 sequences are MGHDK and SYGVNS. The V gene end was trimmed by 7 bases and the J gene end by 2 bases; junction bases not matched to a gene: 12. The CDR3 runs 16 residues. CDR3 protein: CASMSLLGQDNTEAFF. CDR3 DNA: TGTGCCAGCATGAGTTTACTGGGACAGGATAACACTGAAGCTTTCTTT.

The chain recombines TRBV27 with TRBJ1-1; 7 bases agree with TRBD1. The trim removed 6 bases at V and 6 bases at J, leaving 19 bases unmatched. Per the germline V gene, CDR1 is MNHEY and CDR2 is SMNVEV (reference sequence). This CDR3 is 17 amino acids long. This CDR3 reads CASSNLWRGSGGSEAFF. CDR3 coding DNA: TGTGCCAGCAGCAACCTGTGGCGCGGGTCAGGGGGTTCTGAAGCTTTCTTT.

V usage is TRBV6-6 and J usage is TRBJ1-1, with D possibly being TRBD1 (5 bases). Trimming took off 3 bases at V and 4 bases at J, with 15 bases between the two ends. CDR1 is MNHNY and CDR2 is SVGAGI in the germline V gene (reference sequence). The CDR3 is made up of 15 amino acids. Written as DNA, the CDR3 is TGTGCCAGCAGTTATGGGGCTGGTATTACCACTGAAGCTTTCTTT. Its translation is CASSYGAGITTEAFF.

The chain recombines TRBV6-6 with TRBJ2-7; weak D call: TRBD2 (5 bases). CDR1 is MNHNY and CDR2 is SVGAGI in the germline V gene (reference sequence). Between the trimmed V and J ends, which lost 6 bases and 7 bases, there was a span of 7 bases. The CDR3 contains 10 residues. In DNA, the CDR3 is TGTGCCAGCAGCTCGGGGGAGCAGTACTTC. Translation: CASSSGEQYF.

This sequence joins TRBV6-5 and TRBJ2-1, with 10 bases identical to TRBD1. The CDR3 has 15 residues. The germline V gene encodes CDR1 MNHEY and CDR2 SVGAGI. J lost 7 bases, V lost 2 bases, and 5 bases had no gene match. The CDR3 DNA follows: TGTGCCAGCAGTTACAGGGACAGGGGTTCGAATGAGCAGTTCTTC. Translation gives CASSYRDRGSNEQFF.

The chain uses TRBV15 and TRBJ2-1; D unclear. The CDR3 covers 13 residues. V lost 0 bases, J lost 9 bases, and 9 bases lay in between. Germline V lookup: CDR1 LNHNV, CDR2 YYDKDF (reference sequence). The CDR3 here is CATSRDRGLEQFF. CDR3 coding DNA: TGTGCCACCAGCAGAGATAGAGGTCTTGAGCAGTTCTTC.

The V call is TRBV6-1, the J call TRBJ2-1; TRBD2 aligns across 11 bases. The CDR3 consists of 15 residues. V lost 6 bases, J lost 3 bases, and 4 bases stayed unmatched. In germline, CDR1 is MNHNS, CDR2 SASEGT. Here the CDR3 DNA reads TGTGCCAGCAGGCTAGCGGGGGGCGACTACAATGAGCAGTTCTTC. Encoded protein: CASRLAGGDYNEQFF.

In its sample, this clone was seen a few times. CDR3 sequence: CASSRGQARDQPQHF. CDR3 nucleotides: TGTGCCAGCAGCCGAGGACAGGCTCGAGATCAGCCCCAGCATTTT. The J gene is TRBJ1-5, the V gene TRBV2; 7 bases align to TRBD1. V was clipped by 6 bases and J by 5 bases; unmatched bases: 10. The germline V gene encodes CDR1 SNHLY and CDR2 FYNNEI. The CDR3 loop spans 15 amino acids.

The rearrangement joins TRBV19 to TRBJ2-1; TRBD2 agrees at 13 bases. V was clipped by 6 bases and J by 8 bases; unmatched bases: 7. CDR1 LNHDA and CDR2 SQIVND come from the germline V gene (reference sequence). This CDR3 is built from 15 residues. Here the CDR3 DNA reads TGTGCCAGTAGGGCAAGGACTAGCGGGAGCGATGAGCAGTTCTTC. Protein product: CASRARTSGSDEQFF.

This chain joins TRBV5-4 and TRBJ1-2, with D maybe TRBD1 (5 bases). Germline values: CDR1 SGHNT, CDR2 YYREEE (reference sequence). This CDR3 spans 14 amino acids. Trimming shortened V by 4 bases and J by 1 base, and 11 bases separated the two germline ends. DNA for the CDR3: TGTGCCAGCAGCGGAACAGGTGATAACTATGGCTACACCTTC. Residues: CASSGTGDNYGYTF.

The V gene is TRBV9, the J gene TRBJ2-7; a weak D match, TRBD2 (6 bases). Germline V CDR1 and CDR2: SGDLS, YYNGEE. V shed 4 bases and J shed 1 base, with 15 bases lying between them. The CDR3 has 15 residues. The CDR3 is CASSSRLDPSYEQYF. The CDR3 coding sequence is TGTGCCAGCAGCTCCCGACTAGACCCTTCCTACGAGCAGTACTTC.

This chain links TRBV30 with TRBJ1-2, with no clear D. The ends were cut back, 0 bases at V and 7 bases at J, with 6 bases in the middle. CDR1 and CDR2 from the germline V gene are GTSNPN and SVGIG (reference sequence). The CDR3 runs 11 residues. The DNA for the CDR3 is TGTGCCTGGAGTGTTGTCGGTGGCTACACCTTC. Amino acid sequence: CAWSVVGGYTF.

The chain links TRBV6-5 to TRBJ2-1; 8 bases fit TRBD1. Germline V gene lookup returns CDR1 MNHEY and CDR2 SVGAGI. V lost 2 bases, J lost 2 bases, and 5 bases stayed unmatched. This CDR3 is 16 amino acids long. The CDR3: CASSYLRTGTYNEQFF. The CDR3 DNA reads as TGTGCCAGCAGTTACCTGAGGACAGGGACCTACAATGAGCAGTTCTTC.

In this sample, this clone turned up once. The chain uses TRBV10-3 and TRBJ2-7, with TRBD1 identical over 8 bases. CDR1 and CDR2 from the germline V gene are ENHRY and SYGVKD. The CDR3 extends over 16 amino acids. The trim removed 2 bases at V and 0 bases at J, leaving 6 bases unmatched. The CDR3 nucleotides are TGTGCCATCAGTGAGGATCAGGGGGCAAGCTCCTACGAGCAGTACTTC. Its translation is CAISEDQGASSYEQYF.

This chain joins TRBV25-1 and TRBJ2-7, with D perhaps TRBD1 (6 bases). Germline CDR1 is MGHDK and CDR2 is SYGVNS. The CDR3 is 14 residues long. Trimming left V 2 bases short and J 4 bases short, with 12 bases between. DNA for the CDR3: TGTGCCAGCAGTGAAATTGGGGGCGGGTACGAGCAGTACTTC. This encodes CASSEIGGGYEQYF.